The 8 T cell receptor beta chains reported below all come from one sample, sequenced in a study of cytomegalovirus exposure and HLA in healthy donors. The table came from immunoSEQ multiplex PCR; TCRdb's copy has only in-frame clones and leaves some out. The sample shows more than 75,000 clones, 85% to 95% of them seen only once. The specimen sequenced was PBMCs. The receptors derive from a man aged 18 to 29 in good health and CMV-seronegative.

The rearrangement joins TRBV18 to TRBJ2-2; a weak D match, TRBD1 (5 bases). The CDR3 runs to 16 residues. V was clipped by 6 bases and J by 3 bases, with 17 bases between them. The germline V gene encodes CDR1 KGHSH and CDR2 LQKENI. DNA for the CDR3: TGTGCCAGCTCGCCAAAGGGGCCGATGGACACCGGGGAGCTGTTTTTT. This gives the protein CASSPKGPMDTGELFF.

This clone was seen a single time. The gene calls are TRBV7-9 and TRBJ2-3; 9 positions match TRBD2. Per germline, CDR1 SEHNR and CDR2 FQNEAQ (reference sequence). J gave up 5 bases and V 2 bases, and 8 bases lay outside the gene matches. The CDR3 sequence is 16 residues long. CDR3 sequence: CASSLFAGGRGDTQYF. CDR3 nucleotides: TGTGCCAGCAGCTTATTTGCGGGGGGGCGAGGAGATACGCAGTATTTT.

The chain links TRBV6-5 to TRBJ1-5; possibly TRBD1 for D (5 bases). The germline gives CDR1 MNHEY, CDR2 SVGAGI. There are 14 residues in the CDR3. The ends were cut back, 6 bases at V and 3 bases at J, with 12 bases in the middle. CDR3: CASRIRQINQPQHF. The CDR3 DNA reads as TGTGCCAGCAGAATCAGACAGATCAATCAGCCCCAGCATTTT.

CDR3 nucleotide sequence: TGTGCCAGCAGCCAATCAACCGGGACAGTGTCCTACGAGCAGTACTTC. This sequence encodes CASSQSTGTVSYEQYF. V is TRBV4-2 and J is TRBJ2-7; 7 nucleotides line up with TRBD1. The CDR3 spans 16 residues. With 2 bases clipped from V and 1 base from J, the junction kept 8 bases outside the gene matches. CDR1 is LGHNA, CDR2 YNFKEQ, per germline.

The chain uses TRBV19 and TRBJ2-1, with 8 nucleotides matching TRBD2. V shed 5 bases and J 0 bases; nucleotides not matched to a gene: 6. There are 16 residues in the CDR3. Germline CDR1 and CDR2: LNHDA and SQIVND (reference sequence). The CDR3 bases are TGTGCCAGTAGTGCCCTTCGGGGGGGCTCCTACAATGAGCAGTTCTTC. Amino acids: CASSALRGGSYNEQFF.

The V and J genes are TRBV5-6 and TRBJ1-2, with D tentatively TRBD1 (5 bases). Trimming cost V 4 bases and J 9 bases, with 10 bases left between them. Germline CDR1 is SGHDT and CDR2 is YYEEEE. This CDR3 comprises 11 residues. The CDR3 spells CASSASGSYTF. CDR3 DNA sequence: TGTGCCAGCAGCGCCTCAGGGAGCTACACCTTC.

This rearrangement joins TRBV5-1 to TRBJ1-1, with D unresolved. Between the trimmed V and J ends, which lost 7 bases and 2 bases, there was a span of 24 bases. Looked up from germline, CDR1 is SGHRS and CDR2 is YFSETQ. The CDR3 is made up of 17 amino acids. The CDR3 DNA reads as TGCGCCAGCTCCTCCGGGGTTATGGCTCGACTTAACACTGAAGCTTTCTTT. It yields the protein CASSSGVMARLNTEAFF.

This sequence joins TRBV18 and TRBJ1-1; D might be TRBD1 (6 bases). V was clipped by 3 bases and J by 4 bases, with 18 bases between them. The germline gives CDR1 KGHSH, CDR2 LQKENI. This CDR3 contains 16 residues. For the CDR3, the DNA is TGTGCCAGCTCACCGGTGGATCCAGGGGTACCCACTGAAGCTTTCTTT. It specifies CASSPVDPGVPTEAFF. Together with reference TRBV18 and TRBJ1-1, the CDR3 gives the full variable domain: NAGVMQNPRHLVRRRGQEARLRCSPMKGHSHVYWYRQLPEEGLKFMVYLQKENIIDESGMPKERFSAEFPKEGPSILRIQQVVRGDSAAYFCASSPVDPGVPTEAFFGQGTRLTVV.